This TCR beta chain was retrieved from a study of T cells in localized non-small cell lung cancer. Study-wide results and caveats: Prolonged overall survival went with higher T cell density in the blood. Sequencing covered just one tumor region, so heterogeneity cannot be ruled out. Among the tissues sampled, uninvolved adjacent lung had the highest T cell clonality, above tumor. Of the top 100 tumor clones, median about 56 were in adjacent lung, approximately 30 among its top 100.

A word on this clone: Its target is unknown.

CDR3 size: 13 residues. Trimming stripped 4 bases from V and 6 bases from J, with 12 bases between. Germline CDR1 SQVTM, CDR2 ANQGSEA. Clones were read by immunoSEQ multiplex PCR, and TCRdb kept only the in-frame ones, dropping some. The sample contains 35,000 to 45,000 clones, 82% of which appear only once. Sequencing was performed on peripheral blood, taken before any cancer treatment. The receptor's source is a male donor aged 60 or over with stage III squamous cell lung carcinoma. V gene TRBV29-1 combines with J gene TRBJ2-2, with D perhaps assigned TRBD1 or TRBD2 (5 bases each). CDR3 protein: CSVGQGRSGELFF. CDR3 coding DNA: TGCAGCGTTGGGCAGGGACGGTCCGGGGAGCTGTTTTTT.